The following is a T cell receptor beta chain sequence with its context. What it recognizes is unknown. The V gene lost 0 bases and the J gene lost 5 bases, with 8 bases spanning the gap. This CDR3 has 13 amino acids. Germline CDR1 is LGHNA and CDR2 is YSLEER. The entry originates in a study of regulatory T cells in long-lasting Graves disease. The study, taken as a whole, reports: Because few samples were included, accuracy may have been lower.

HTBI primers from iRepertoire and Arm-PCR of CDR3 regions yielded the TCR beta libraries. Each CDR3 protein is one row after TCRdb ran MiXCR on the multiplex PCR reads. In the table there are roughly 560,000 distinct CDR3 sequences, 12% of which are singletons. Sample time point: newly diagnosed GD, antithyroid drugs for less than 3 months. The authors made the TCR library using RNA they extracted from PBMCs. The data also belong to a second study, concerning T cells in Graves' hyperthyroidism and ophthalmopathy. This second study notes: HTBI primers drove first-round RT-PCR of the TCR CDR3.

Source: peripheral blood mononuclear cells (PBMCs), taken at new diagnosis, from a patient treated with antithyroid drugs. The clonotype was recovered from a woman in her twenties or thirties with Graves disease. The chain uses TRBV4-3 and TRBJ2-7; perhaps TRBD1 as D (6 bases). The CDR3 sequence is CASSQDRGDEQYF. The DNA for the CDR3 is TGCGCCAGCAGCCAAGACAGGGGCGACGAGCAGTACTTC.